The entry below gives a single T cell receptor (beta chain) sequence along with its context. This entry belongs to a study of OX40 agonist ivuxolimab in advanced cancers. Sequencing used immunoSEQ multiplex PCR; TCRdb keeps in-frame clones, though not all of them. The sample has about 41,000 clones, 70% to 90% seen once. Germline V gene sequence: CDR1 MDHEN, CDR2 SYDVKM. The V gene end was trimmed by 5 bases and the J gene end by 2 bases; junction bases not matched to a gene: 3. The CDR3 has 14 amino acids. The chain has TRBV28 and TRBJ1-1; 9 bases align to TRBD1. The source material was CD4+ or CD8+ T cells sorted from blood, sampled in a trial of the OX40 agonist ivuxolimab. This receptor was obtained from an adult with an advanced solid tumor such as melanoma, head and neck, liver or kidney cancer. In DNA form, the CDR3 reads TGTGCCAGCAGTAACAGGGGGCTCAACACTGAAGCTTTCTTT. Protein product: CASSNRGLNTEAFF. The full variable domain, completed using reference TRBV28 and TRBJ1-1, is DVKVTQSSRYLVKRTGEKVFLECVQDMDHENMFWYRQDPGLGLRLIYFSYDVKMKEKGDIPEGYSVSREKKERFSLILESASTNQTSMYLCASSNRGLNTEAFFGQGTRLTVV.